Below, 31 T cell receptor beta chains from the same sample are listed, as sequenced in a study of cytomegalovirus exposure and HLA in healthy donors. 60 Vbeta and 13 Jbeta primers were used in PCR. Sequenced by immunoSEQ multiplex PCR; TCRdb stores in-frame clones only, minus some. The repertoire has some 120,000 clones, approximately 80% of them found once; the top ten carry roughly 3.9%. The specimen was PBMCs. These receptors came from a woman in her thirties in good health and CMV-seronegative.

The chain is built from TRBV5-1 and TRBJ2-1, with 11 bases matching TRBD2. V dropped 2 bases and J dropped 2; count of bases not matched to a gene: 3. Germline V gene lookup returns CDR1 SGHRS and CDR2 YFSETQ. The CDR3 is made up of 16 amino acids. CDR3 in amino acids: CASSFLAGGAYNEQFF. The CDR3 DNA reads TGCGCCAGCAGCTTTTTAGCGGGAGGGGCCTACAATGAGCAGTTCTTC. The full variable domain, its missing parts supplied by reference TRBV5-1 and TRBJ2-1, is KAGVTQTPRYLIKTRGQQVTLSCSPISGHRSVSWYQQTPGQGLQFLFEYFSETQRNKGNFPGRFSGRQFSNSRSEMNVSTLELGDSALYLCASSFLAGGAYNEQFFGPGTRLTVL.

This rearrangement joins TRBV7-2 to TRBJ2-7; TRBD2 matches 13 bases. Germline-derived CDR1 and CDR2 are SGHTA and FQGNSA. The CDR3 has 17 amino acids. V gave up 5 bases and J gave up 1 base; unmatched junction bases: 8. CDR3 DNA sequence: TGTGCCAGCAGCCTCGGGACTAGCGGGATGAAATCCTACGAGCAGTACTTC. Protein product: CASSLGTSGMKSYEQYF. Together with reference TRBV7-2 and TRBJ2-7, the CDR3 gives the full variable domain: GAGVSQSPSNKVTEKGKDVELRCDPISGHTALYWYRQSLGQGLEFLIYFQGNSAPDKSGLPSDRFSAERTGGSVSTLTIQRTQQEDSAVYLCASSLGTSGMKSYEQYFGPGTRLTVT.

J is TRBJ1-1 and V is TRBV18, with D perhaps TRBD1 (5 bases). The CDR3 length is 15 residues. Germline assignment: CDR1 KGHSH and CDR2 LQKENI. Trimming took 2 bases from V and 3 from J, leaving 13 bases between them. CDR3 sequence (DNA): TGTGCCAGCTCACCAATGACAGCAATGGACACTGAAGCTTTCTTT. Translating gives CASSPMTAMDTEAFF.

The rearrangement links TRBV18 to TRBJ2-3; 14 nucleotides align to TRBD2. CDR1 KGHSH and CDR2 LQKENI come from the germline V gene. The CDR3 is 19 residues long. The V and J ends lost 1 base and 6 bases, in that order; junction bases with no gene match: 12. CDR3 sequence: CASSPLGGTSGSVPDTQYF. CDR3 DNA sequence: TGTGCCAGCTCACCACTCGGCGGGACTAGCGGGAGCGTCCCTGATACGCAGTATTTT.

This rearrangement joins TRBV27 to TRBJ2-3; D possibly corresponds to TRBD1 (5 bases). This CDR3 has 15 amino acids. Germline lookup yields CDR1 MNHEY and CDR2 SMNVEV (reference sequence). V lost 6 bases and J 2 bases, leaving 15 bases between the germline ends. CDR3 DNA sequence: TGTGCCAGCAGCCCCCGGACAAGCCTCACAGATACGCAGTATTTT. Translation gives CASSPRTSLTDTQYF.

This clone has just a few counts. The chain uses TRBV6-1 and TRBJ1-1, with 10 bases identical to TRBD1. J was trimmed by 3 bases and V by 2 bases; bases with no gene match: 12. The CDR3 is 18 amino acids. Germline V lookup: CDR1 MNHNS, CDR2 SASEGT. CDR3 residues: CASSEPVTGGIFYTEAFF. The CDR3 bases are TGTGCCAGCAGTGAACCGGTGACAGGGGGCATTTTCTACACTGAAGCTTTCTTT.

This chain connects TRBV7-2 to TRBJ2-1; 11 bases align to TRBD2. CDR1 and CDR2 (germline): SGHTA, FQGNSA. V was clipped by 2 bases and J by 5 bases; unmatched bases: 5. This CDR3 comprises 16 residues. CDR3 DNA sequence: TGTGCCAGCAGCTTAAGGATAGCGGGGGGGCACAATGAGCAGTTCTTC. It specifies CASSLRIAGGHNEQFF. Full variable domain (outside the CDR3, taken from reference TRBV7-2 and TRBJ2-1): GAGVSQSPSNKVTEKGKDVELRCDPISGHTALYWYRQSLGQGLEFLIYFQGNSAPDKSGLPSDRFSAERTGGSVSTLTIQRTQQEDSAVYLCASSLRIAGGHNEQFFGPGTRLTVL.

The genes are TRBV28 and TRBJ2-5; D is unresolved. This CDR3 region has 15 residues. Trimming pared 1 base from V and 8 bases from J, leaving 17 bases between. Per the germline V gene, CDR1 is MDHEN and CDR2 is SYDVKM. The DNA for the CDR3 is TGTGCCAGCAGTTTATCGACGGCGGTACTGGAAACCCAGTACTTC. This encodes CASSLSTAVLETQYF.

The rearrangement links TRBV19 to TRBJ2-7; 8 nucleotides match TRBD2. This CDR3 spans 16 amino acids. V gave up 2 bases and J gave up 3 bases; unmatched junction bases: 9. Germline V gene lookup returns CDR1 LNHDA and CDR2 SQIVND (reference sequence). CDR3 residues: CASSIRPGRGDYEQYF. The CDR3 DNA is TGTGCCAGTAGTATACGGCCGGGGCGGGGGGACTACGAGCAGTACTTC.

The chain has TRBV7-2 and TRBJ2-7, with D possibly matching TRBD2 (6 bases). Per the germline V gene, CDR1 is SGHTA and CDR2 is FQGNSA. Trimming removed 4 bases from V and 3 bases from J, with 13 bases in between. This CDR3 contains 14 residues. The CDR3 here is CASSYSGSIYEQYF. The CDR3 DNA reads as TGTGCCAGCAGCTACTCCGGGAGTATCTACGAGCAGTACTTC.

The chain is built from TRBV7-8 and TRBJ2-1; possibly TRBD1 for D (6 bases). Looked up from germline, CDR1 is SGHVS and CDR2 is FQNEAQ. This CDR3 comprises 15 residues. Trimming removed 1 base from V and 9 bases from J, with 16 bases in between. CDR3 bases: TGTGCCAGCAGCTTAGTTCAGGGACATGGCACTGAGCAGTTCTTC. This translates into CASSLVQGHGTEQFF.

The chain uses TRBV4-2 and TRBJ2-7, with 10 bases identical to TRBD1. Germline assignment: CDR1 LGHNA and CDR2 YNFKEQ. The CDR3 runs to 18 residues. V lost 0 bases to trimming and J lost 4 bases; unmatched junction nucleotides: 12. In nucleotides, the CDR3 is TGTGCCAGCAGCCAAGATGGGGCCCCCGGGACAGGGGTTTACGAGCAGTACTTC. Protein sequence: CASSQDGAPGTGVYEQYF.

The V gene is TRBV29-1, the J gene TRBJ2-1; D not certain. The germline gives CDR1 SQVTM, CDR2 ANQGSEA. The length of the CDR3 is 13 residues. Trimming took off 5 bases at V and 6 bases at J, with 14 bases between the two ends. The CDR3 sequence is CSVKGRASNEQFF. The DNA for the CDR3 is TGCAGCGTTAAAGGTCGAGCTAGCAATGAGCAGTTCTTC.

The chain joins TRBV5-1 to TRBJ2-3; TRBD1 might be the D (6 bases). The CDR3 extends over 14 amino acids. CDR1 is SGHRS, CDR2 YFSETQ, per germline. Trimming cost V 6 bases and J 3 bases, with 14 bases left between them. Here the CDR3 reads CASTSRGSTDTQYF. The CDR3 DNA reads TGCGCCAGCACCTCTAGGGGGTCTACAGATACGCAGTATTTT.

This clone was recorded a few times. The chain is built from TRBV10-3 and TRBJ1-2; no definite D call. The CDR3 sequence is 15 residues long. The V end was cut by 0 bases, the J end by 1 base, with 9 bases between. CDR1 is ENHRY, CDR2 SYGVKD, per germline. The CDR3 region has the DNA TGTGCCATCAGTGAGTCACACCTTTTTAACTATGGCTACACCTTC. Amino acids: CAISESHLFNYGYTF.

Only a few counts were recorded for this clone. The chain employs TRBV27 and TRBJ2-7; 8 bases map to TRBD2. Germline V CDR1 and CDR2: MNHEY, SMNVEV (reference sequence). The length of the CDR3 is 14 residues. The V and J ends lost 6 bases and 6 bases, in that order; junction bases with no gene match: 10. The CDR3 protein is CASRPTSAHSEQYF. CDR3 nucleotide sequence: TGTGCCAGCAGACCGACTAGCGCGCATTCCGAGCAGTACTTC.

This chain joins TRBV7-2 and TRBJ2-5; the D gene is possibly TRBD2 (6 bases). CDR3 size: 15 residues. Trimming took off 5 bases at V and 5 bases at J, with 18 bases between the two ends. The germline V gene encodes CDR1 SGHTA and CDR2 FQGNSA. CDR3 coding DNA: TGTGCCAGCAGCCCCCTGGCGGGATTTTTGGAGACCCAGTACTTC. It codes for CASSPLAGFLETQYF.

The gene calls are TRBV7-6 and TRBJ2-7; possibly TRBD2 for D (6 bases). V was trimmed by 7 bases and J by 7 bases, leaving 20 bases between them. The germline V gene has CDR1 SGHVS and CDR2 FNYEAQ. The CDR3 length is 14 residues. The CDR3 bases are TGTGCCAGCACCCCAACGGACTCACGGGGGGAGCAGTACTTC. Residues: CASTPTDSRGEQYF.

The chain uses TRBV28 and TRBJ1-1, with 7 nucleotides matching TRBD1. The germline gives CDR1 MDHEN, CDR2 SYDVKM. The CDR3 extends over 15 amino acids. V lost 2 bases and J lost 4; bases outside the gene matches: 7. The CDR3 loop reads CASSLRTGSATEAFF. The CDR3 bases are TGTGCCAGCAGTTTAAGGACAGGATCTGCCACTGAAGCTTTCTTT.

V and J are TRBV7-2 and TRBJ2-1, with TRBD1 matching 9 bases. Trimming took 8 bases from V and 9 from J; bases not matched to a gene: 17. CDR1 and CDR2 from the germline V gene are SGHTA and FQGNSA. This CDR3 has 16 amino acids. The CDR3 nucleotides are TGTGCCAGCGCCCGACAGGGGGGCGGGAGCCGGGGTGAGCAGTTCTTC. This sequence encodes CASARQGGGSRGEQFF.

The chain employs TRBV6-5 and TRBJ2-1; a possible D gene is TRBD2 (5 bases). The CDR3 is 14 residues long. From germline, CDR1 is MNHEY and CDR2 SVGAGI. Trimming removed 3 bases from V and 5 bases from J, with 11 bases in between. CDR3 DNA: TGTGCCAGCAGTTATATGGACTCAAACAATGAGCAGTTCTTC. The encoded protein is CASSYMDSNNEQFF.

The V call is TRBV27, the J call TRBJ2-1; 9 positions agree with TRBD2. The CDR3 sequence is 18 residues long. J lost 4 bases, V lost 3 bases, and 13 bases had no gene match. CDR1 and CDR2 from the germline V gene are MNHEY and SMNVEV (reference sequence). This chain's CDR3 is CASSFAGLANKAYNEQFF. In DNA form, the CDR3 reads TGTGCCAGCAGTTTCGCAGGACTAGCGAACAAAGCTTACAATGAGCAGTTCTTC.

The V call is TRBV7-9, the J call TRBJ1-1; D remains ambiguous. The CDR3 is made up of 13 amino acids. In germline, CDR1 is SEHNR, CDR2 FQNEAQ (reference sequence). The V end lost 5 bases, the J end lost 4 bases, and 11 bases lay between the germline ends. In DNA, the CDR3 is TGTGCCAGCAGCCCCCCGATGAGCACTGAAGCTTTCTTT. This gives the protein CASSPPMSTEAFF. Full variable domain (remainder filled in from reference TRBV7-9 and TRBJ1-1): DTGVSQNPRHKITKRGQNVTFRCDPISEHNRLYWYRQTLGQGPEFLTYFQNEAQLEKSRLLSDRFSAERPKGSFSTLEIQRTEQGDSAMYLCASSPPMSTEAFFGQGTRLTVV.

The chain couples TRBV9 to TRBJ1-2, with D uncertain. Germline assignment: CDR1 SGDLS and CDR2 YYNGEE. Deletions cut 3 bases from V and 2 bases from J, with 14 bases between. The CDR3 has 15 amino acids. CDR3 region: CASSDSGSQNYGYTF. Here the CDR3 DNA reads TGTGCCAGCAGCGATTCAGGTTCCCAAAACTATGGCTACACCTTC.

This chain connects TRBV19 to TRBJ1-4; TRBD1 matches at 7 bases. Unmatched junction bases numbered 14, after V lost 6 bases and J lost 10 bases. Germline V lookup: CDR1 LNHDA, CDR2 SQIVND (reference sequence). CDR3 size: 15 residues. The CDR3 loop reads CASSTPGQRVGKLFF. CDR3 sequence (DNA): TGTGCCAGTAGCACCCCGGGACAGCGGGTCGGAAAACTGTTTTTT.

CDR3 amino acids: CASSLVGRATEAFF. The CDR3 DNA reads TGTGCCAGCAGCTTAGTGGGCAGGGCCACTGAAGCTTTCTTT. The V and J genes are TRBV11-2 and TRBJ1-1, with D perhaps matching TRBD1 (5 bases). V was cut by 1 base and J by 4 bases, with 10 bases left in between. CDR3 size: 14 residues. Germline V gene sequence: CDR1 SGHAT, CDR2 FQNNGV.

The V gene is TRBV5-4, the J gene TRBJ2-5; 9 bases match TRBD1. The junction had 9 bases not matched to a gene; V was cut back by 4 bases and J by 5 bases. The V gene's germline CDR1 is SGHNT and CDR2 YYREEE (reference sequence). The CDR3 has 15 amino acids. CDR3 bases: TGTGCCAGCAGCCCAGGGACAGGGCCTAGGGAGACCCAGTACTTC. This sequence encodes CASSPGTGPRETQYF.

This clone was counted only a few times. The J gene is TRBJ2-2, the V gene TRBV10-3; 9 bases agree with TRBD1. Germline V CDR1 and CDR2: ENHRY, SYGVKD. The trim removed 11 bases at V and 4 bases at J, leaving 8 bases unmatched. This CDR3 has 14 amino acids. The DNA for the CDR3 is TGTGCCTCCCGGGACAGGGCGACCACCGGGGAGCTGTTTTTT. As protein: CASRDRATTGELFF.

This chain connects TRBV6-7 to TRBJ2-7, with D possibly TRBD2 on 5 matching bases. TRBV6-7 qualifies as an ORF whose function is uncertain. This CDR3 spans 12 amino acids. Trimming removed 7 bases from V and 3 bases from J, with 10 bases in between. CDR3 residues: CASTRGFYEQYF. The CDR3 DNA is TGTGCCAGCACCCGAGGGTTCTACGAGCAGTACTTC.

This chain uses TRBV5-1 with TRBJ2-2, with D possibly being TRBD1 (6 bases). Per the germline V gene, CDR1 is SGHRS and CDR2 is YFSETQ. CDR3 length: 16 residues. Trimming pared 3 bases from V and 5 bases from J, leaving 17 bases between. CDR3 amino acids: CASSSMLGTTTGELFF. CDR3 DNA sequence: TGCGCCAGCAGCTCCATGCTCGGGACAACTACCGGGGAGCTGTTTTTT.

The genes are TRBV10-1 and TRBJ2-2, with 9 positions matching TRBD1. Germline CDR1 reads WNHNN; CDR2 reads SYGVQD (reference sequence). The CDR3 consists of 13 residues. V trimming: 5 bases; J trimming: 7 bases; junction bases outside the gene matches: 2. The CDR3 loop reads CASSRTGVGELFF. The CDR3 DNA is TGCGCCAGCAGTCGGACAGGGGTCGGGGAGCTGTTTTTT.